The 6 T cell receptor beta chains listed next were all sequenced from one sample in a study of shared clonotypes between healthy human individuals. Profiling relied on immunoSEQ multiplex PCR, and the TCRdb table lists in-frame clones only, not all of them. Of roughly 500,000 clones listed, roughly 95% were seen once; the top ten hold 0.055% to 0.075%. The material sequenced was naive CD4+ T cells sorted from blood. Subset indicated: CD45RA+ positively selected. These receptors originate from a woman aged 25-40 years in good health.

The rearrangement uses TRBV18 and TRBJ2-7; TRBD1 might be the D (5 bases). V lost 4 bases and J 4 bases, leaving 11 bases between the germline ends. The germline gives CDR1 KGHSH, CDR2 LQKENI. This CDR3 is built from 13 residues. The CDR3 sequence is CASSRQGEYEQYF. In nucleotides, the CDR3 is TGTGCCAGCTCACGCCAGGGTGAGTACGAGCAGTACTTC.

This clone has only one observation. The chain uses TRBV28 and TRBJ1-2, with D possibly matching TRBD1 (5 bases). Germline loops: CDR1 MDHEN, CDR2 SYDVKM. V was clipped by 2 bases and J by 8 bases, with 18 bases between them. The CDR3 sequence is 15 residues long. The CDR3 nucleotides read TGTGCCAGCAGTTTACAGTGGGGGACCGGCTACGGCTACACCTTC. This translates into CASSLQWGTGYGYTF.

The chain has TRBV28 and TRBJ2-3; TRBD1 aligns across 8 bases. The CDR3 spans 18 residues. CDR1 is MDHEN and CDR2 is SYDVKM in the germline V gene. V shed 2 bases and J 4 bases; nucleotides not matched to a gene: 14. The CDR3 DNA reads TGTGCCAGCAGTTTACCCCCTGGGGCTCAGGGGGCATCAGATACGCAGTATTTT. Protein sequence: CASSLPPGAQGASDTQYF. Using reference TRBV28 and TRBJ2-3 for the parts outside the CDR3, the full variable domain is DVKVTQSSRYLVKRTGEKVFLECVQDMDHENMFWYRQDPGLGLRLIYFSYDVKMKEKGDIPEGYSVSREKKERFSLILESASTNQTSMYLCASSLPPGAQGASDTQYFGPGTRLTVL.

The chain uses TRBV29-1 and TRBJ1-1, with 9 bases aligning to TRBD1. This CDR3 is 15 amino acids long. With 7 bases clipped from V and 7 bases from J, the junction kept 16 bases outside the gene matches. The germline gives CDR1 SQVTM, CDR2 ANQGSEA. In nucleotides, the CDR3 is TGCAGCGCTGGTTTCGGGACAGGGATAAAAAATGAAGCTTTCTTT. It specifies CSAGFGTGIKNEAFF.

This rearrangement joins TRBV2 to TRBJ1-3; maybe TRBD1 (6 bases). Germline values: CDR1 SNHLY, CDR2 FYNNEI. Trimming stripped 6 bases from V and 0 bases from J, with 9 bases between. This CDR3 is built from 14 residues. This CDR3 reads CASRDRSSGNTIYF. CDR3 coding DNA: TGTGCCAGCAGGGACAGAAGCTCTGGAAACACCATATATTTT.

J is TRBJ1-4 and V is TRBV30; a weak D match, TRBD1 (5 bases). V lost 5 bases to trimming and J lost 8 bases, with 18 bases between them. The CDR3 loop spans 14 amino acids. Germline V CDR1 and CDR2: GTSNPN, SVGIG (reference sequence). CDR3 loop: CAWEAGQTSEKLFF. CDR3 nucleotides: TGTGCCTGGGAGGCCGGACAAACGTCAGAAAAACTGTTTTTT.